What follows describes a single T cell receptor beta chain. This sample is part of a study of control samples from healthy donors and cancer patients. Here immunoSEQ multiplex PCR was the method, and the copy in TCRdb shows in-frame clones only, minus some. This table holds under 450,000 clones, 90% found once. Trimming shortened V by 5 bases and J by 0 bases, and 11 bases separated the two germline ends. This CDR3 has 15 residues. Germline CDR1 is SGHAT and CDR2 is FQDESV (reference sequence). Sequenced material: PBMCs. The clonotype comes from a man aged 40-49 years with head and neck cancer. The J gene is TRBJ1-3, the V gene TRBV11-1; no reliable D call. The CDR3 loop reads CASSRDASSGNTIYF. The CDR3 DNA reads TGTGCCAGCAGCCGCGACGCTAGCTCTGGAAACACCATATATTTT.